This is a list of T cell receptor beta chains from one sample in a study of blood T cell repertoires in COVID-19. Here immunoSEQ multiplex PCR was the method, and the copy in TCRdb shows in-frame clones only, minus some. In the table there are 180,000 or so clones, about nine tenths of which are singletons. The specimen was peripheral blood. The receptors come from a middle-aged man with acute or convalescent COVID-19. Both conserved end residues are part of each CDR3. The D gene is left open where the match is weak. Rows give clone size only sometimes, using once, few, many, or a class for an expanded clone.

j_call clone_size d_call v_call cdr3_nt cdr3_aa
TRBJ2-7 NA NA TRBV6-5 TGTGCCAGCGCGATTCAGGGGATCGACGAGCAGTACTTC CASAIQGIDEQYF
TRBJ2-5 NA TRBD1 TRBV24-1 TGTGCCACCAACCCCGGGACAGGGGAAGAGACCCAGTACTTC CATNPGTGEETQYF
TRBJ1-6 NA NA TRBV2 TGTGCCAGCACCTGGTCGGGGCAGGGGAATTCACCCCTCCACTTT CASTWSGQGNSPLHF
TRBJ2-3 NA NA TRBV7-3 TGTGCCAGCAGCGCGGGCGGTAGCACAGATACGCAGTATTTT CASSAGGSTDTQYF
TRBJ1-3 NA TRBD1 TRBV6-5 TGTGCCAGCAGTTACTCGACAGGGGCTGGAAACACCATATATTTT CASSYSTGAGNTIYF
TRBJ1-5 NA NA TRBV6-5 TGTGCCAGCTCACAAAACAGCAATCAGCCCCAGCATTTT CASSQNSNQPQHF
TRBJ2-7 NA NA TRBV9 TGTGCCAGCAGCGTAGAACTAGGCAGCTACGAGCAGTACTTC CASSVELGSYEQYF
TRBJ2-3 NA NA TRBV24-1 TGTGCCACCAGTGACCGCACTAGAAGCACAGATACGCAGTATTTT CATSDRTRSTDTQYF
TRBJ2-3 NA NA TRBV10-1 TGCGCCAGCAGTGAGTCCTCGGGGGAGGCAGATACGCAGTATTTT CASSESSGEADTQYF
TRBJ2-1 NA NA TRBV2 TGTGCCAGCAGTGAAGCTATAGTGGGGGGTGAGCAGTTCTTC CASSEAIVGGEQFF
TRBJ2-1 NA TRBD2 TRBV7-9 TGTGCCAGCAGCTCAGATCGTAAGAGCGGGGTCCCAATCAATGAGCAGTTCTTC CASSSDRKSGVPINEQFF
TRBJ2-3 NA TRBD1 TRBV18 TGTGCCAGCTCACCACCGGGCGACAGGGGGCCATCGGGTTCCAAGTATTTT CASSPPGDRGPSGSKYF
TRBJ2-7 NA TRBD2 TRBV4-1 TGCGCCAGCAGCCCTAGCGGGGGGCTGGCCTACGAGCAGTACTTC CASSPSGGLAYEQYF
TRBJ1-4 once NA TRBV5-3 TGTGCCAGAAGCTTGGGCGGGGGGGTTGAAAAACTGTTTTTT CARSLGGGVEKLFF
TRBJ1-2 NA NA TRBV15 TGTGCCACCAGGGATAAGGGGAGGGCGAATGGCTACACCTTC CATRDKGRANGYTF
TRBJ2-7 NA NA TRBV3-1/TRBV3-2 TGTGCCAGCAGCCGGGACTCCCACGAGCAGTACTTC CASSRDSHEQYF
TRBJ2-7 once NA TRBV7-9 TGTGCCAGCAGCTACGGGTCCTACGAGCAGTACTTC CASSYGSYEQYF
TRBJ1-2 NA TRBD1 TRBV5-1 TGCGCCAGCAGCTTGGGACAGGGAAGCTATGGCTACACCTTC CASSLGQGSYGYTF
TRBJ1-1 NA NA TRBV6-2/TRBV6-3 TGTGCCAGCAGTTACAACGGTAACACTGAAGCTTTCTTT CASSYNGNTEAFF
TRBJ1-2 few TRBD1 TRBV5-1 TGCGCCAGCACCCCGGGACAGCCTAACTATGGCTACACCTTC CASTPGQPNYGYTF
TRBJ2-3 NA TRBD2 TRBV2 TGTGCCAGCAGTGAAGCCCTTAGCGGGGTTAGCACAGATACGCAGTATTTT CASSEALSGVSTDTQYF
TRBJ1-4 NA NA TRBV5-4 TGTGCCAGCAGCTCGGGGGGAGGGACCTCCGGTGAAAAACTGTTTTTT CASSSGGGTSGEKLFF
TRBJ1-1 NA NA TRBV4-2 TGTGCCAGCAGCCGTACCCAGGGGAACACTGAAGCTTTCTTT CASSRTQGNTEAFF
TRBJ1-2 NA NA TRBV12-3/TRBV12-4 TGTGCCAGCAGTTTGGGGGGGGTGTATGGCTACACCTTC CASSLGGVYGYTF
TRBJ2-1 NA TRBD2 TRBV5-1 TGCGCCAGCACTCTTAGCGGGGGGGCTCGCGATGAGCAGTTCTTC CASTLSGGARDEQFF
TRBJ1-4 NA NA TRBV2 TGTGCCAGCAGACCACAGGGTGGTAATGAAAAACTGTTTTTT CASRPQGGNEKLFF
TRBJ1-6 NA TRBD1 TRBV6-5 TGTGCCAGCAGTTACACCCGGACAGGGAAGGGTTCACCCCTCCACTTT CASSYTRTGKGSPLHF
TRBJ2-1 NA NA TRBV21-1 TGTGCCAGCAGCAAAAGACCTATCGAGAGCGGGGGGGTCCACAATGAGCAGTTCTTC CASSKRPIESGGVHNEQFF
TRBJ1-2 NA TRBD1 TRBV28 TGTGCCGGAGGGACAGGGTTTATCGGCTACACCTTC CAGGTGFIGYTF
TRBJ1-1 NA NA TRBV5-4 TGTGCCAGCAGCTTGGCGGGAGGCCACACTGAAGCTTTCTTT CASSLAGGHTEAFF
TRBJ2-7 NA TRBD1 TRBV5-1 TGCGCCAGCAGCTTGGGGACAGGGCGCTACGAGCAGTACTTC CASSLGTGRYEQYF
TRBJ1-2 once NA TRBV6-5 TGTGCCAGCAGAGCGGTGGGGGGTCGGGGCGGCTACACCTTC CASRAVGGRGGYTF
TRBJ1-1 NA NA TRBV13 TGTGCCAGCAGCTTAGGCCAGGGGATCATGAACACTGAAGCTTTCTTT CASSLGQGIMNTEAFF
TRBJ2-3 NA TRBD2 TRBV5-1 TGCGCCAGCAGCGGCCTCGCGGGGGGGCATCTCCCCACAGATACGCAGTATTTT CASSGLAGGHLPTDTQYF
TRBJ2-5 NA TRBD1 TRBV7-9 TGTGCCAGCAGCTCAAGGCGGACAGGGCGTAAAGAGACCCAGTACTTC CASSSRRTGRKETQYF
TRBJ2-7 NA TRBD1 TRBV9 TGTGCCAGCAGCTCATCCGGGACAGGGACATACGAGCAGTACTTC CASSSSGTGTYEQYF
TRBJ1-2 NA TRBD1 TRBV7-8 TGTGCCAGCAGCTCGTGGGCCCGGGACAGGGGGTTAGCTAACTATGGCTACACCTTC CASSSWARDRGLANYGYTF
TRBJ1-2 once NA TRBV30 TGTGCCTGGAGTGCCCAGTTAACGGGGAGCTATGGCTACACCTTC CAWSAQLTGSYGYTF
TRBJ2-7 few NA TRBV29-1 TGCAGCGTTCAGAGTAAGGGACTGAACTCCTACGAGCAGTACTTC CSVQSKGLNSYEQYF
TRBJ2-3 NA TRBD2 TRBV28 TGTGCCAGCAGTTCCCCGGGGGGGCGGGGTAGCACAGATACGCAGTATTTT CASSSPGGRGSTDTQYF
TRBJ1-2 NA NA TRBV24-1 TGTGCCACCAGTGGAACGGGAAGGGAGAACTATGGCTACACCTTC CATSGTGRENYGYTF
TRBJ1-1 NA NA TRBV7-8 TGTGCCAGCAGCTTAGGGGCAGGGGATAGGACTTTCTTT CASSLGAGDRTFF
TRBJ1-2 NA NA TRBV18 TGTGCCAGCTCACCAACAGGGACGAGCTATGGCTACACCTTC CASSPTGTSYGYTF
TRBJ2-2 NA NA TRBV5-1 TGCGCCAGCAGCTTGGAGGCAGGGGCCAACACCGGGGAGCTGTTTTTT CASSLEAGANTGELFF
TRBJ1-6 NA TRBD1 TRBV14 TGTGCCAGCAGCCCCGACAGGGGGCGATCACCCCTCCACTTT CASSPDRGRSPLHF
TRBJ2-5 NA NA TRBV15 TGTGCCACCAGCCCGGCCGGGGGGCCTACTATACAAGAGACCCAGTACTTC CATSPAGGPTIQETQYF
TRBJ1-1 NA NA TRBV4-1 TGCGCCAGCAGCCCCTGGGGGCACACTGAAGCTTTCTTT CASSPWGHTEAFF
TRBJ2-7 NA NA TRBV2 TGTGCCAGCAGTGTATACAGGGGGGGGAGCGAGCAGTACTTC CASSVYRGGSEQYF
TRBJ2-4 NA TRBD1 TRBV27 TGTGCCAGCAGTCCCACACTTTCACAGGGGAACATTCAGTACTTC CASSPTLSQGNIQYF
TRBJ2-2 NA TRBD1 TRBV6-5 TGTGCCAGCAGGTCAGGGGGCTCGAACACCGGGGAGCTGTTTTTT CASRSGGSNTGELFF
TRBJ1-1 NA NA TRBV20-1 TGCAGTGCTAGTGACAACTTGAACACTGAAGCTTTCTTT CSASDNLNTEAFF
TRBJ1-1 NA NA TRBV30 TGTGCCTGGAGTCCCCTTTTCGCTGAAGCTTTCTTT CAWSPLFAEAFF
TRBJ2-1 NA NA TRBV7-2 TGTGCCACCTCGCGGTCGCCGGCAACGTACAATGAGCAGTTCTTC CATSRSPATYNEQFF
TRBJ1-6 NA TRBD1 TRBV10-3 TGTGCCATCAGTGAGTACGTCGGGACAGTTAATTCACCCCTCCACTTT CAISEYVGTVNSPLHF
TRBJ2-2 NA NA TRBV28 TGTGCCAGCAGTTTAGGGCAGAACACCGGGGAGCTGTTTTTT CASSLGQNTGELFF